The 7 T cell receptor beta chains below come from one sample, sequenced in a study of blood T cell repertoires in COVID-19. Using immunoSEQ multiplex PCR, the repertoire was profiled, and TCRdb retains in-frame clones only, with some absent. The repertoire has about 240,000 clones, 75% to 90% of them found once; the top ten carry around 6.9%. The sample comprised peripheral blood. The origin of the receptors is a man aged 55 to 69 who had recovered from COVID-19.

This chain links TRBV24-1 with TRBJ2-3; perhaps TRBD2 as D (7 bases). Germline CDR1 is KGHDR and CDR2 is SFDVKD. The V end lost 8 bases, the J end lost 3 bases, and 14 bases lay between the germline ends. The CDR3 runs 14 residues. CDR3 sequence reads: CATTERGGTDTQYF. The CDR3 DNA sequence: TGTGCCACCACGGAAAGGGGGGGAACAGATACGCAGTATTTT.

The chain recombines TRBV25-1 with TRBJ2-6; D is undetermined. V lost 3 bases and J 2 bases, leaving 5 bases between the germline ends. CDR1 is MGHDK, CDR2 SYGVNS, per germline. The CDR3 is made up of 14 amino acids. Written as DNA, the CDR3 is TGTGCCAGCAGTGACGACACTGGGGCCAACGTCCTGACTTTC. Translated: CASSDDTGANVLTF.

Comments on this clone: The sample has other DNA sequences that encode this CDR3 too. The CDR3 bases are TGTGCCACCAGCAGAGGACAGGGGAACTACGAGCAGTACGTC. This sequence encodes CATSRGQGNYEQYV. This chain joins TRBV15 and TRBJ2-7, with 8 bases aligning to TRBD1. Germline V CDR1 and CDR2: LNHNV, YYDKDF (reference sequence). Trimming removed 1 base from V and 3 bases from J; junction bases left unmatched: 2. The CDR3 sequence is 14 residues long.

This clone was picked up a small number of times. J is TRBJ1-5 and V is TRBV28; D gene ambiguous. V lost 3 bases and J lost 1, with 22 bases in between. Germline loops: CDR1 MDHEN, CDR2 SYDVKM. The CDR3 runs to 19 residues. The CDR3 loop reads CASSFIIYRRRGSNQPQHF. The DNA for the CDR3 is TGTGCCAGCAGTTTTATTATCTACCGACGTCGAGGAAGCAATCAGCCCCAGCATTTT.

As DNA, the CDR3 is TGTGCCAGCTCCGGACAGGGGGCGCGGGTGGATACGCAGTATTTT. It codes for CASSGQGARVDTQYF. The chain employs TRBV18 and TRBJ2-3, with TRBD1 matching over 11 bases. The CDR3 covers 15 residues. In germline, CDR1 is KGHSH, CDR2 LQKENI. J gave up 6 bases and V 6 bases, and 8 bases lay outside the gene matches.

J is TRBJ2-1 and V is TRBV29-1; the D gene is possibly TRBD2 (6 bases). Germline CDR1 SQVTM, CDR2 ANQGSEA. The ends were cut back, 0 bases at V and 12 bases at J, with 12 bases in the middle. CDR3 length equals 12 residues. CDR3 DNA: TGCAGCGTTGAAGATCGGGCGGGATTGCAGTTCTTC. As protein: CSVEDRAGLQFF.

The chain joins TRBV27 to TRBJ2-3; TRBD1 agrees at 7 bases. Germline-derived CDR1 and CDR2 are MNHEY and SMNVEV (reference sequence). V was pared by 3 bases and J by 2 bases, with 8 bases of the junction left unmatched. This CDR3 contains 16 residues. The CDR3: CASSFMRGRFTDTQYF. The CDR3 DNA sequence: TGTGCCAGCAGTTTTATGAGGGGGCGGTTCACAGATACGCAGTATTTT.